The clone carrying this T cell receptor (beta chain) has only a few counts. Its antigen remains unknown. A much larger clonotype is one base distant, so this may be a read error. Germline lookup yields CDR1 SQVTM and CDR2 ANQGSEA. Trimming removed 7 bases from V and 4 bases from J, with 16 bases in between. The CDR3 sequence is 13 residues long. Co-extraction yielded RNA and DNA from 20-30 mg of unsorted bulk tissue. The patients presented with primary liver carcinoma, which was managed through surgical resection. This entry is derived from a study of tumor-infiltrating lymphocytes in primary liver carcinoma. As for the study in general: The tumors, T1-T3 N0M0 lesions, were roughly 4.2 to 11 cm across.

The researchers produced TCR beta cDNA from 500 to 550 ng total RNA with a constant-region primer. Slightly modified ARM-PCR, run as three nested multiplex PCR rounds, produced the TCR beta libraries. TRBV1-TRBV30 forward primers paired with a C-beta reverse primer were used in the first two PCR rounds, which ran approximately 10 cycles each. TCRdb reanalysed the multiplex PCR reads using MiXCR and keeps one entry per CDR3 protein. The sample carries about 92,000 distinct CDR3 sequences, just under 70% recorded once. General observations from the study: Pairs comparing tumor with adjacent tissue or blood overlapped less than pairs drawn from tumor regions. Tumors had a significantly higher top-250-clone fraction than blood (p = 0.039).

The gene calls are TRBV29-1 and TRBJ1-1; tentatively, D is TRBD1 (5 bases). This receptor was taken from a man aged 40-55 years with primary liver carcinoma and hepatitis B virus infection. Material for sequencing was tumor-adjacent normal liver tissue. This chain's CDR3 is CSASEARGTEAFF. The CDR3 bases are TGCAGCGCATCGGAGGCGAGGGGCACTGAAGCTTTCTTT. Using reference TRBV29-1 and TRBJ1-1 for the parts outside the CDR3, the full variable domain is SAVISQKPSRDICQRGTSLTIQCQVDSQVTMMFWYRQQPGQSLTLIATANQGSEATYESGFVIDKFPISRPNLTFSTLTVSNMSPEDSSIYLCSASEARGTEAFFGQGTRLTVV.